This TCR beta chain was found in a study of T cell repertoires in cytomegalovirus infection. Study summary: The public TCR beta signatures pointed to both CMV infection and matching HLA type. Notes on the study in general: The cumulative frequency of public TCR beta families distinguished individuals who carried CMV together with the relevant HLA.

To note about this clonotype: Its antigen is as yet unknown.

CDR3 length: 14 amino acids. CDR1 and CDR2 from the germline V gene are MNHEY and SVGAGI. Trimming removed 6 bases from V and 7 bases from J; junction bases left unmatched: 5. From the reads, TCRdb called clonotypes with MiXCR, one entry per CDR3 protein. The sample yields hundreds of thousands of distinct CDR3 sequences, approximately 42% seen once. This receptor was identified in a human donor in good health (CMV status not recorded). Some clones in this sample may be carry-over from other donors' samples. The J gene is TRBJ2-4, the V gene TRBV6-5, with 11 bases matching TRBD2. The specimen comprised cultured PBMCs, sampled from culture after CMV antigen stimulation. The CDR3 DNA follows: TGTGCCAGCAGACTAGCGGGAGCCCCCAACATTCAGTACTTC. Residues: CASRLAGAPNIQYF.